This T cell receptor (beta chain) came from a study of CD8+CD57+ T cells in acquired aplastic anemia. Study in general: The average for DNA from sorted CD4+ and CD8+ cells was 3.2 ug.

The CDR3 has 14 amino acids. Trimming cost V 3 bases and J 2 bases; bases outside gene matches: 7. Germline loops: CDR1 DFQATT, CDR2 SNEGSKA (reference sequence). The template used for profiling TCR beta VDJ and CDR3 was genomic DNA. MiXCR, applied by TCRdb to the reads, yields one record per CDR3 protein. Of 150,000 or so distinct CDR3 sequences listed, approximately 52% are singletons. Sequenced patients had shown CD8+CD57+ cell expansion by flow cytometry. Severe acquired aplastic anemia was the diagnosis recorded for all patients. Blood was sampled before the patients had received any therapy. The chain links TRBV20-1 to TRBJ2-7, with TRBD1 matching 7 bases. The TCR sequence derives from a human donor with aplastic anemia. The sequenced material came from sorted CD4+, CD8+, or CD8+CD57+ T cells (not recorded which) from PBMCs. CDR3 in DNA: TGCAGTGCTAGCCTTGACAGGGTTGCCTACGAGCAGTACTTC. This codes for CSASLDRVAYEQYF.